This TCR beta chain was documented in a study of T cells in Graves' hyperthyroidism and ophthalmopathy. The CDR3 extends over 13 amino acids. CDR1 DFQATT and CDR2 SNEGSKA come from the germline V gene (reference sequence). Trimming cost V 2 bases and J 2 bases, with 7 bases left between them. Researchers took RNA transcripts and amplified the TCR beta CDR3 regions from them. Researchers ran a first-round RT-PCR on the TCR CDR3 using the HTBI primer set. TCRdb re-called the multiplex PCR reads with MiXCR, one entry per CDR3 protein. The sample holds some 250,000 distinct CDR3 sequences, roughly 15% seen once. Patients were excluded for uncontrolled infection, other autoimmune disease, pregnancy or lactation. Only a few counts were recorded for this clonotype.

The source of this sequence is a woman aged 45-60 years with Graves' hyperthyroidism that later progressed to Graves' ophthalmopathy. Sequences were obtained from blood. J is TRBJ2-4 and V is TRBV20-1; D unresolved. The CDR3 nucleotides read TGCAGTGCTAGATTGGGAACCAAAAACATTCAGTACTTC. Protein product: CSARLGTKNIQYF.